Below, 20 T cell receptor beta chains from the same sample are listed, as sequenced in a study of a mutant IDH1 vaccine in newly diagnosed glioma. The time point here: week 23, last vaccination. Vaccinated patients received 300 ug of mutant IDH1 20-mer peptide per dose, with topical imiquimod. Only in-frame clones appear in the TCRdb table, and some are missing; sequencing was by immunoSEQ multiplex PCR. Of about 60,000 clones in the sample, over 80% are singletons; the top ten hold roughly 1.5%. No cognate antigen is known for these TCRs. Material: PBMCs, obtained from a glioma patient whose treatment included an IDH1 peptide vaccine. The receptors were sampled from a man in his forties with glioma.

This chain links TRBV21-1 with TRBJ2-5. TRBV21-1 constitutes a pseudogene. The CDR3 is 13 amino acids. CDR3 nucleotide sequence: TGTGCCAGCAGCAAGAAGGGGGGAGGGACCCAGTACTTC. This gives the protein CASSKKGGGTQYF.

The chain has TRBV6-6 and TRBJ1-1, with D possibly TRBD1 on 6 matching bases. The ends were cut back, 5 bases at V and 4 bases at J, with 14 bases in the middle. This CDR3 is 14 amino acids long. Germline V gene sequence: CDR1 MNHNY, CDR2 SVGAGI (reference sequence). CDR3 sequence reads: CASSKPTGSTEAFF. The CDR3 nucleotides are TGTGCCAGCAGTAAACCCACAGGGAGCACTGAAGCTTTCTTT.

V usage is TRBV4-1 and J usage is TRBJ2-7, with 8 positions matching TRBD2. Germline CDR1 is MGHRA and CDR2 is YSYEKL. J was trimmed by 4 bases and V by 0 bases; bases with no gene match: 8. The CDR3 has 16 residues. This CDR3 reads CASSQDQREPSYEQYF. In nucleotides, the CDR3 is TGCGCCAGCAGCCAAGATCAGCGGGAGCCGTCTTACGAGCAGTACTTC.

The rearrangement joins TRBV7-6 to TRBJ2-7; 7 bases fit TRBD2. V lost 5 bases and J lost 3; bases outside the gene matches: 10. The CDR3 totals 15 residues. CDR1 and CDR2 from the germline V gene are SGHVS and FNYEAQ. This CDR3 is CASSQFGGVNYEQYF. DNA of the CDR3: TGTGCCAGCAGCCAATTTGGGGGGGTAAACTACGAGCAGTACTTC. The entire variable domain, with the rest obtained from reference TRBV7-6 and TRBJ2-7, is as follows: GAGVSQSPRYKVTKRGQDVALRCDPISGHVSLYWYRQALGQGPEFLTYFNYEAQQDKSGLPNDRFSAERPEGSISTLTIQRTEQRDSAMYRCASSQFGGVNYEQYFGPGTRLTVT.

V gene TRBV5-5 combines with J gene TRBJ2-3; TRBD2 matches 12 bases. Germline assignment: CDR1 SGHKS and CDR2 YYEKEE (reference sequence). Trimming removed 4 bases from V and 5 bases from J; junction bases left unmatched: 8. This CDR3 has 16 amino acids. The CDR3 loop reads CASSRALAGGQDTQYF. The CDR3, as DNA: TGTGCCAGCAGCCGGGCACTAGCGGGAGGTCAAGATACGCAGTATTTT.

CDR3 coding DNA: TGTGCCAGCACCTTCGGGCGGCAACAAGAGACCCAGTACTTC. The encoded protein is CASTFGRQQETQYF. This chain joins TRBV5-4 and TRBJ2-5; D ambiguous. Germline CDR1 SGHNT, CDR2 YYREEE (reference sequence). The CDR3 runs 14 residues. Trimming shortened V by 6 bases and J by 2 bases, and 14 bases separated the two germline ends.

The V gene is TRBV5-5, the J gene TRBJ1-1; D might be TRBD1 (6 bases). V lost 0 bases, J lost 0 bases, and 6 bases lay in between. CDR1 SGHKS and CDR2 YYEKEE come from the germline V gene (reference sequence). CDR3 length equals 14 residues. CDR3 amino acids: CASSLDRVNTEAFF. The CDR3 bases are TGTGCCAGCAGCTTGGACAGGGTGAACACTGAAGCTTTCTTT. The entire variable domain, with the rest obtained from reference TRBV5-5 and TRBJ1-1, is as follows: DAGVTQSPTHLIKTRGQQVTLRCSPISGHKSVSWYQQVLGQGPQFIFQYYEKEERGRGNFPDRFSARQFPNYSSELNVNALLLGDSALYLCASSLDRVNTEAFFGQGTRLTVV.

In regard to this clone: Other DNA sequences in the sample encode the same CDR3. The gene calls are TRBV27 and TRBJ2-7; D gene ambiguous. Trimming cost V 0 bases and J 4 bases, with 4 bases left between them. The CDR3 consists of 12 residues. CDR1 and CDR2 from the germline V gene are MNHEY and SMNVEV (reference sequence). CDR3: CASSLSGYEQYF. The CDR3 DNA sequence: TGTGCCAGCAGTTTATCGGGGTACGAGCAGTACTTC.

This chain links TRBV4-3 with TRBJ2-5; D is perhaps TRBD2 (5 bases). CDR3 size: 14 residues. The V end was cut by 1 base, the J end by 3 bases, with 9 bases between. Germline V gene lookup returns CDR1 LGHNA and CDR2 YSLEER. The DNA for the CDR3 is TGCGCCAGCAGCCAAGTGGCGGGCGAAGAGACCCAGTACTTC. Its translation is CASSQVAGEETQYF.

The rearrangement uses TRBV7-9 and TRBJ1-2; D may be TRBD1 (5 bases). V lost 5 bases and J lost 5, with 15 bases in between. This CDR3 contains 14 residues. Germline assignment: CDR1 SEHNR and CDR2 FQNEAQ (reference sequence). The CDR3 loop reads CASSTRDPSYGYTF. CDR3 bases: TGTGCCAGCAGCACCAGGGACCCCTCGTATGGCTACACCTTC.

The V and J genes are TRBV2 and TRBJ2-2, with D perhaps matching TRBD1 or TRBD2 (6 bases each). V was trimmed by 0 bases and J by 3 bases, leaving 11 bases between them. From germline, CDR1 is SNHLY and CDR2 FYNNEI. The CDR3 is 16 residues long. This chain's CDR3 is CASSEATEGDTGELFF. The CDR3 DNA sequence: TGTGCCAGCAGTGAAGCGACGGAGGGGGACACCGGGGAGCTGTTTTTT.

The rearrangement joins TRBV5-4 to TRBJ2-7; D is uncertain. The CDR3 loop spans 11 amino acids. Germline assignment: CDR1 SGHNT and CDR2 YYREEE (reference sequence). With 3 bases removed from V and 4 bases from J, the gap between germline ends came to 5 bases. For the CDR3, the DNA is TGTGCCAGCAGCTCCCAATACGAGCAGTACTTC. Encoded protein: CASSSQYEQYF.

The sample holds one count of this clone. V and J are TRBV6-4 and TRBJ2-3; D gene uncertain. This CDR3 is 17 amino acids long. Trimming removed 2 bases at V and 0 bases at J, with 15 bases between. Germline-derived CDR1 and CDR2 are MRHNA and SNTAGT. The CDR3 sequence is CASSDRPVPPSTDTQYF. The CDR3 DNA follows: TGTGCCAGCAGTGACAGGCCCGTTCCCCCTAGCACAGATACGCAGTATTTT.

J is TRBJ2-7 and V is TRBV7-2, with 7 bases fitting TRBD2. Germline-derived CDR1 and CDR2 are SGHTA and FQGNSA. This CDR3 comprises 15 residues. The V segment lost 6 bases and the J segment 1 base; nucleotides outside the gene matches: 9. CDR3 protein: CASRPSGIGSYEQYF. DNA for the CDR3: TGTGCCAGCAGGCCGAGCGGGATAGGGTCCTACGAGCAGTACTTC.

The V gene is TRBV5-6, the J gene TRBJ1-4, with 7 nucleotides matching TRBD1. The V segment lost 7 bases and the J segment 7 bases; nucleotides outside the gene matches: 10. This CDR3 region has 14 residues. Germline V lookup: CDR1 SGHDT, CDR2 YYEEEE. The CDR3 is CASGGQVWGEKLFF. Here the CDR3 DNA reads TGTGCCAGCGGCGGACAGGTCTGGGGTGAAAAACTGTTTTTT.

This clone appeared a single time. The V and J genes are TRBV4-2 and TRBJ2-7; D unclear. V shed 0 bases and J shed 6 bases, with 12 bases lying between them. The CDR3 loop spans 14 amino acids. Germline lookup yields CDR1 LGHNA and CDR2 YNFKEQ. The DNA of the CDR3 is TGTGCCAGCAGCCAAGATCTATTCCTAGGCGAGCAGTACTTC. This gives the protein CASSQDLFLGEQYF.

This clone appeared once. This sequence joins TRBV10-1 and TRBJ2-2, with 7 bases lining up with TRBD2. CDR1 WNHNN and CDR2 SYGVQD come from the germline V gene (reference sequence). Germline trimming cut 10 bases from V and 5 bases from J; bases unmatched to any gene: 16. This CDR3 is 16 amino acids long. The CDR3 bases are TGCGCCACCCTCATGCGCGGGAGTCAGCGAACCGGGGAGCTGTTTTTT. This sequence encodes CATLMRGSQRTGELFF.

The chain carries TRBV28 and TRBJ1-1, with D perhaps TRBD1 (5 bases). V was shortened by 3 bases and J by 4 bases, with 9 bases between the two germline ends. Germline V lookup: CDR1 MDHEN, CDR2 SYDVKM. The CDR3 spans 13 residues. The CDR3 sequence is CASSFKGPTEAFF. Here the CDR3 DNA reads TGTGCCAGCAGTTTTAAGGGGCCCACTGAAGCTTTCTTT.

This rearrangement joins TRBV28 to TRBJ1-2, with 8 bases that match TRBD1. The V and J ends lost 5 bases and 4 bases, in that order; junction bases with no gene match: 9. This CDR3 is 15 amino acids long. Looked up from germline, CDR1 is MDHEN and CDR2 is SYDVKM. The CDR3 spells CASSTRTGPRYGYTF. CDR3 in DNA: TGTGCCAGCAGTACCAGGACAGGGCCACGCTATGGCTACACCTTC.

This chain links TRBV19 with TRBJ1-1; D is undetermined. This CDR3 comprises 13 residues. Germline assignment: CDR1 LNHDA and CDR2 SQIVND (reference sequence). V lost 11 bases to trimming and J lost 1 base, with 14 bases between them. In nucleotides, the CDR3 is TGTGCCGGCTCCAACGGACCGAACACTGAAGCTTTCTTT. Protein: CAGSNGPNTEAFF.